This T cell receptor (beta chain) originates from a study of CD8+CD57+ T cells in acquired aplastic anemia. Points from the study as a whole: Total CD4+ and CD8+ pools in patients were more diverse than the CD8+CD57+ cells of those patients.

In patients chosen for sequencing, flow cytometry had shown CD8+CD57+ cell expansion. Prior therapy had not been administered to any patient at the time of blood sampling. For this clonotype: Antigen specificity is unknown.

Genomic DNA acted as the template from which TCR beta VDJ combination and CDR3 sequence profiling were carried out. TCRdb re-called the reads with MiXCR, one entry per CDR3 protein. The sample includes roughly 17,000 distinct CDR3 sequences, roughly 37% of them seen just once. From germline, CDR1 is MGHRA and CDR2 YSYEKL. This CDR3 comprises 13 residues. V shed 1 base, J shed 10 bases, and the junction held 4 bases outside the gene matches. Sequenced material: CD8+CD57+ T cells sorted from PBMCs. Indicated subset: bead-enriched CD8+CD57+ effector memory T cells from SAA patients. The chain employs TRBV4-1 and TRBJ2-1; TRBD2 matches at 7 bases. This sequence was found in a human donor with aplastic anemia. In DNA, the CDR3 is TGCGCCAGCAGCCAAGCGCTAGCGGAGGAGCAGTTCTTC. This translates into CASSQALAEEQFF.